Shown below are 25 T cell receptor beta chains from a single sample sequenced in a study of shared clonotypes between healthy human individuals. Sequencing used immunoSEQ multiplex PCR; TCRdb keeps in-frame clones, though not all of them. The repertoire holds about 680,000 clones, with roughly 73% as singletons. The specimen was memory CD4+ T cells sorted from blood. Subset: CD45RA-negative fraction. The receptors originated from a woman aged 30 to 39 in good health.

This clone was counted ten times or more. The rearrangement joins TRBV5-1 to TRBJ2-3; TRBD2 matches 11 bases. CDR1 is SGHRS and CDR2 is YFSETQ in the germline V gene. The V segment lost 3 bases and the J segment 2 bases; nucleotides outside the gene matches: 5. The length of the CDR3 is 16 residues. This chain's CDR3 is CASSSGLADNTDTQYF. Here the CDR3 DNA reads TGCGCCAGCAGCTCGGGACTAGCGGACAACACAGATACGCAGTATTTT.

This clone was recorded at least ten times. The chain joins TRBV28 to TRBJ2-5; D is unresolved. The V gene's germline CDR1 is MDHEN and CDR2 SYDVKM. The length of the CDR3 is 15 residues. V lost 2 bases to trimming and J lost 1 base, with 11 bases between them. The CDR3 DNA reads as TGTGCCAGCAGTTTAAGATTGACATCCCAAGAGACCCAGTACTTC. This gives the protein CASSLRLTSQETQYF.

The rearrangement joins TRBV14 to TRBJ2-1, with TRBD2 matching 9 bases. Germline trimming cut 1 base from V and 8 bases from J; bases unmatched to any gene: 6. Germline V gene sequence: CDR1 SGHDN, CDR2 FVKESK. CDR3 size: 15 residues. The CDR3 loop is CASSQGLAGNYEQFF. DNA for the CDR3: TGTGCCAGCAGCCAAGGGCTAGCGGGAAATTATGAGCAGTTCTTC. The whole variable domain, remainder taken from reference TRBV14 and TRBJ2-1, is EAGVTQFPSHSVIEKGQTVTLRCDPISGHDNLYWYRRVMGKEIKFLLHFVKESKQDESGMPNNRFLAERTGGTYSTLKVQPAELEDSGVYFCASSQGLAGNYEQFFGPGTRLTVL.

V and J are TRBV6-5 and TRBJ1-2; D is unclear. CDR1 is MNHEY, CDR2 SVGAGI, per germline. V lost 4 bases to trimming and J lost 4 bases, with 13 bases between them. This CDR3 comprises 14 residues. The CDR3 nucleotides are TGTGCCAGCAGTTCTGCCCAAAGAAGCTATGGCTACACCTTC. It encodes CASSSAQRSYGYTF.

This clone was observed many times. The chain uses TRBV10-2 and TRBJ1-2; maybe TRBD1 (5 bases). CDR3 length equals 13 residues. V gave up 6 bases and J gave up 4 bases, with 12 bases separating them. Germline V gene data show CDR1 as WSHSY and CDR2 as SAAADI. CDR3 residues: CASRGQLIYGYTF. Here the CDR3 DNA reads TGCGCCAGCAGGGGGCAGCTGATCTATGGCTACACCTTC.

The chain is built from TRBV7-8 and TRBJ2-7, with 8 bases matching TRBD1. This CDR3 comprises 15 residues. V lost 4 bases, J lost 1 base, and 6 bases stayed unmatched. CDR1 and CDR2 from the germline V gene are SGHVS and FQNEAQ. This chain's CDR3 is CASSSQGAGSYEQYF. The CDR3 DNA reads TGTGCCAGCAGCTCCCAGGGGGCCGGGTCCTACGAGCAGTACTTC.

The chain employs TRBV7-7 and TRBJ2-3; either TRBD1 or TRBD2 may supply D (5 bases each). Germline lookup yields CDR1 SSHAT and CDR2 FNYEAQ (reference sequence). The V and J ends lost 1 base and 5 bases respectively, with 10 bases between them. The CDR3 is made up of 14 amino acids. The CDR3 is CASSLGGSRDTQYF. The CDR3 nucleotides are TGTGCCAGCAGCTTAGGGGGGAGTAGAGATACGCAGTATTTT.

This clone appeared a few times. The rearrangement links TRBV27 to TRBJ2-5, with D uncertain. Germline V gives CDR1 MNHEY, CDR2 SMNVEV (reference sequence). V was pared by 0 bases and J by 4 bases, with 15 bases between. The CDR3 spans 16 residues. CDR3 sequence: CASSLSGRPAGETQYF. CDR3 in DNA: TGTGCCAGCAGTTTATCAGGCAGGCCGGCCGGAGAGACCCAGTACTTC.

A few counts support this clone. The chain has TRBV4-2 and TRBJ2-5, with 13 bases fitting TRBD2. Germline V gene data show CDR1 as LGHNA and CDR2 as YNFKEQ. Trimming took 0 bases from V and 5 from J; bases not matched to a gene: 12. The CDR3 runs to 19 residues. The CDR3, as DNA: TGTGCCAGCAGCCAAGATGATATCAGAGCGACTAGCGGGAGGGAGACCCAGTACTTC. Its protein is CASSQDDIRATSGRETQYF.

This sequence joins TRBV7-2 and TRBJ2-5; 7 nucleotides align to TRBD2. The junction had 7 bases not matched to a gene; V was cut back by 2 bases and J by 4 bases. CDR3 length: 15 amino acids. Germline CDR1 is SGHTA and CDR2 is FQGNSA. This chain's CDR3 is CASSLRSGGAETQYF. Written as DNA, the CDR3 is TGTGCCAGCAGCTTACGTTCGGGGGGAGCAGAGACCCAGTACTTC.

The J gene is TRBJ2-7, the V gene TRBV4-2; D is possibly TRBD2 (6 bases). The CDR3 covers 16 residues. Per germline, CDR1 LGHNA and CDR2 YNFKEQ. Trimming shortened V by 4 bases and J by 3 bases, and 19 bases separated the two germline ends. CDR3 protein: CASSLFGGLANYEQYF. The CDR3 DNA reads TGTGCCAGCAGCCTTTTCGGGGGACTCGCCAACTACGAGCAGTACTTC.

This clone is labeled as medium-sized. V usage is TRBV15 and J usage is TRBJ1-1; D is unclear. The CDR3 extends over 14 amino acids. CDR1 and CDR2 from the germline V gene are LNHNV and YYDKDF (reference sequence). The germline V and J ends were trimmed by 4 bases and 0 bases, with 9 bases remaining between them. In DNA, the CDR3 is TGTGCCACCAGCATAGGATTCTTGAACACTGAAGCTTTCTTT. This sequence encodes CATSIGFLNTEAFF.

The V call is TRBV5-1, the J call TRBJ2-1; D is undetermined. This CDR3 comprises 11 residues. CDR1 SGHRS and CDR2 YFSETQ come from the germline V gene. The germline V and J ends were trimmed by 3 bases and 10 bases, with 8 bases remaining between them. DNA of the CDR3: TGCGCCAGCAGCTCCCCAGACGAGCAGTTCTTC. It specifies CASSSPDEQFF.

The gene calls are TRBV5-4 and TRBJ2-3; D is unclear. The CDR3 contains 13 residues. V lost 2 bases to trimming and J lost 1 base, with 5 bases between them. The germline CDR1 and CDR2 sequences are SGHNT and YYREEE (reference sequence). The CDR3 DNA is TGTGCCAGCAGCTTCCTAGGCACAGATACGCAGTATTTT. Residues: CASSFLGTDTQYF.

The V call is TRBV2, the J call TRBJ2-5; possible D gene TRBD1, 6 bases. The CDR3 contains 13 residues. Germline CDR1 and CDR2: SNHLY and FYNNEI. Trimming stripped 6 bases from V and 5 bases from J, with 13 bases between. As DNA, the CDR3 is TGTGCCAGCAGGGCAGGGGTTACGGAGACCCAGTACTTC. Encoded protein: CASRAGVTETQYF.

As concerns this clone: Other DNA sequences of this sample code for an identical CDR3. The chain combines TRBV28 with TRBJ1-2, with D uncertain. The V gene lost 1 base and the J gene lost 7 bases, with 4 bases spanning the gap. This CDR3 is 11 amino acids long. Germline CDR1 MDHEN, CDR2 SYDVKM. The CDR3 sequence is CASSLYGGYTF. CDR3 bases: TGTGCCAGCAGTTTATACGGTGGCTACACCTTC.

Ten or more counts support this clone. The identical CDR3 is also encoded by other nucleotide sequences in the sample. This sequence joins TRBV5-1 and TRBJ2-7; TRBD1 agrees at 10 bases. Trimming at V came to 2 bases and at J to 6 bases, leaving 5 bases not matched to a gene. The germline CDR1 and CDR2 sequences are SGHRS and YFSETQ. This CDR3 is built from 14 residues. The CDR3 loop is CASSLEGQGREQYF. DNA of the CDR3: TGCGCCAGCAGCTTAGAGGGACAGGGGCGCGAGCAGTACTTC.

A single count supports this clone. The V call is TRBV5-1, the J call TRBJ2-3; D gene uncertain. Germline CDR1 and CDR2: SGHRS and YFSETQ. The CDR3 totals 12 residues. Trimming shortened V by 2 bases and J by 5 bases, and 6 bases separated the two germline ends. CDR3 in DNA: TGCGCCAGCAGCTTTGACCGAGATACGCAGTATTTT. Translating gives CASSFDRDTQYF.

The V call is TRBV6-1, the J call TRBJ2-3, with TRBD2 as a possible D gene (5 bases). Trimming shortened V by 8 bases and J by 0 bases, and 12 bases separated the two germline ends. CDR3 length: 14 amino acids. Per the germline V gene, CDR1 is MNHNS and CDR2 is SASEGT. CDR3 residues: CASHKLASTDTQYF. CDR3 in DNA: TGTGCCAGCCATAAGTTAGCGAGCACAGATACGCAGTATTTT.

V and J are TRBV10-3 and TRBJ2-3, with D tentatively TRBD2 (6 bases). Germline-derived CDR1 and CDR2 are ENHRY and SYGVKD. The CDR3 sequence is 14 residues long. V lost 4 bases and J lost 2, with 10 bases in between. The CDR3 nucleotides are TGTGCCATCAGTGCTGGGGAGGTCACAGATACGCAGTATTTT. Residues: CAISAGEVTDTQYF.

This clone was observed at least ten times. The chain employs TRBV5-1 and TRBJ2-1; no reliable D call. Trimming took off 4 bases at V and 3 bases at J, with 17 bases between the two ends. From germline, CDR1 is SGHRS and CDR2 YFSETQ. This CDR3 has 16 amino acids. DNA for the CDR3: TGCGCCAGCAGCCTACGTTGGGGTGTGAGCTACAATGAGCAGTTCTTC. This sequence encodes CASSLRWGVSYNEQFF.

The chain carries TRBV1 and TRBJ1-1; the D call in the table, TRBD1, was not verified against the DNA. TRBV1 is reported as a pseudogene. CDR3 size: 18 residues. This chain's CDR3 is CTSSQPRQGHSLNTEAFF. CDR3 DNA: TGCACCAGCAGCCAACCCCGACAGGGCCATTCCCTGAACACTGAAGCTTTCTTT.

The rearrangement uses TRBV7-6 and TRBJ1-2; 7 bases are shared with TRBD1. The germline V gene encodes CDR1 SGHVS and CDR2 FNYEAQ. The V segment lost 4 bases and the J segment 2 bases; nucleotides outside the gene matches: 4. The CDR3 covers 14 residues. The CDR3 loop is CASSSLQGNYGYTF. The CDR3 DNA sequence: TGTGCCAGCAGCTCGCTACAGGGGAACTATGGCTACACCTTC. The variable domain in full, with the rest retrieved from reference TRBV7-6 and TRBJ1-2, is GAGVSQSPRYKVTKRGQDVALRCDPISGHVSLYWYRQALGQGPEFLTYFNYEAQQDKSGLPNDRFSAERPEGSISTLTIQRTEQRDSAMYRCASSSLQGNYGYTFGSGTRLTVV.

This clone was seen a handful of times. Other DNA sequences within the sample encode an identical CDR3. The J gene is TRBJ1-4, the V gene TRBV7-6, with D possibly TRBD1 on 5 matching bases. Trimming stripped 5 bases from V and 5 bases from J, with 12 bases between. This CDR3 has 14 residues. Germline CDR1 reads SGHVS; CDR2 reads FNYEAQ. In DNA form, the CDR3 reads TGTGCCAGCAGCCACCGGGGGTCAAATGAAAAACTGTTTTTT. It is translated as CASSHRGSNEKLFF.

This clone was found a few times. Written as DNA, the CDR3 is TGTGCCTGGAGTGAACAGCAAGAGACCCAGTACTTC. It specifies CAWSEQQETQYF. The chain is built from TRBV30 and TRBJ2-5; D remains unclear. Between the trimmed V and J ends, which lost 1 base and 2 bases, there was a span of 5 bases. CDR3 length equals 12 residues. Germline CDR1 is GTSNPN and CDR2 is SVGIG (reference sequence). The whole variable domain, filled in from reference TRBV30 and TRBJ2-5, reads SQTIHQWPATLVQPVGSPLSLECTVEGTSNPNLYWYRQAAGRGLQLLFYSVGIGQISSEVPQNLSASRPQDRQFILSSKKLLLSDSGFYLCAWSEQQETQYFGPGTRLLVL.